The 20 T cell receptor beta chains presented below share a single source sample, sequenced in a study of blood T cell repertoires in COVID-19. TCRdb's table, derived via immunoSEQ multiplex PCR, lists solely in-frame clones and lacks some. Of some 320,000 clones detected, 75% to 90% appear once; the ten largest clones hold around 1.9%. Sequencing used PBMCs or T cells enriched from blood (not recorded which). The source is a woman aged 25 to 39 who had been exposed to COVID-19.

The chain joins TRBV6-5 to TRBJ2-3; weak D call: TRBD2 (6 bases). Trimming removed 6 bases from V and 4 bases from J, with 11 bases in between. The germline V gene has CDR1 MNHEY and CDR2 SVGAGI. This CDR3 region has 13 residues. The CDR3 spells CASRGRGADTQYF. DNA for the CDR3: TGTGCCAGCAGAGGTCGCGGGGCAGATACGCAGTATTTT.

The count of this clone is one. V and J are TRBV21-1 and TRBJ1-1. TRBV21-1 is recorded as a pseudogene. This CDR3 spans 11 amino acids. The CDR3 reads CASSLNTEAFF. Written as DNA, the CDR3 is TGTGCCAGCAGCCTAAACACTGAAGCTTTCTTT.

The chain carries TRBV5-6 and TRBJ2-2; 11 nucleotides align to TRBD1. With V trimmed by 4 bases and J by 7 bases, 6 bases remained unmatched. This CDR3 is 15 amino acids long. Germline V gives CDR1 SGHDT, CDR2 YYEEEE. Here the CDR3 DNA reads TGTGCCAGCAGCGAGGACAGGGGGCTGGGCGGGGAGCTGTTTTTT. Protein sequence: CASSEDRGLGGELFF.

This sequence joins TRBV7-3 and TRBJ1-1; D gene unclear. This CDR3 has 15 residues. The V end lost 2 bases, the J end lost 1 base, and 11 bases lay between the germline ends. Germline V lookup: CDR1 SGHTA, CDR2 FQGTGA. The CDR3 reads CASSLEGAGNTEAFF. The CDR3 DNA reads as TGTGCCAGCAGCTTAGAGGGAGCGGGGAACACTGAAGCTTTCTTT.

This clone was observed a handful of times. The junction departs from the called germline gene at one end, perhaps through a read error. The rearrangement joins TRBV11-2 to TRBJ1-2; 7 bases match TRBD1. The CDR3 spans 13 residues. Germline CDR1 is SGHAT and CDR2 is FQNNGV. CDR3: CASRGPGQTSILF. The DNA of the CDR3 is TGTGCCAGCAGGGGTCCGGGACAGACTTCAATCCTCTTC. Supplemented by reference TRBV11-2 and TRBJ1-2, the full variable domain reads EAGVAQSPRYKIIEKRQSVAFWCNPISGHATLYWYQQILGQGPKLLIQFQNNGVVDDSQLPKDRFSAERLKGVDSTLKIQPAKLEDSAVYLCASRGPGQTSILFGSGTRLTVV.

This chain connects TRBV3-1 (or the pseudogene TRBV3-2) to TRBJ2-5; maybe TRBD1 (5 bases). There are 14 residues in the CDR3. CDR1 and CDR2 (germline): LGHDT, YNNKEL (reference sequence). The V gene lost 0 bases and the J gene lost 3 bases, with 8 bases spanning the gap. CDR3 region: CASSQDAREETQYF. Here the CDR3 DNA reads TGTGCCAGCAGCCAAGACGCCAGGGAAGAGACCCAGTACTTC.

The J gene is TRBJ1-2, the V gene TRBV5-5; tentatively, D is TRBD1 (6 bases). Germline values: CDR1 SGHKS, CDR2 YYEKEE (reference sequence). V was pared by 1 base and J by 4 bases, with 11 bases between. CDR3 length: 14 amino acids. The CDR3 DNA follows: TGTGCCAGCAGCTTGAACAGGGTTTTCTATGGCTACACCTTC. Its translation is CASSLNRVFYGYTF.

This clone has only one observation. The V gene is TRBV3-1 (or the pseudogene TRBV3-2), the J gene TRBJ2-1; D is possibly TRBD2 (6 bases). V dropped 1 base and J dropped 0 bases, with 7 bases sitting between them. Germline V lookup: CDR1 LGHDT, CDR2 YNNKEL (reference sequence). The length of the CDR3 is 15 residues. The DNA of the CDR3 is TGTGCCAGCAGCCAAGGAGCGGGCTCCTACAATGAGCAGTTCTTC. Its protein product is CASSQGAGSYNEQFF.

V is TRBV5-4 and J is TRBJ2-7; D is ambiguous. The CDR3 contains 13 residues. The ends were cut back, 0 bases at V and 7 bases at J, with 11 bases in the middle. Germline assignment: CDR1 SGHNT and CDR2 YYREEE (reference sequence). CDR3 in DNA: TGTGCCAGCAGCTTGGCCCGAGAAACGGAGCAGTACTTC. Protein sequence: CASSLARETEQYF.

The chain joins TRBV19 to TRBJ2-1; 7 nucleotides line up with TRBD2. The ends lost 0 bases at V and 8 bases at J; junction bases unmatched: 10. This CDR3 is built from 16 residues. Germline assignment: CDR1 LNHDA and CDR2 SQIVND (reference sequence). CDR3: CASSIESGKSLDEQFF. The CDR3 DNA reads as TGTGCCAGTAGTATAGAGAGCGGGAAATCGCTCGATGAGCAGTTCTTC.

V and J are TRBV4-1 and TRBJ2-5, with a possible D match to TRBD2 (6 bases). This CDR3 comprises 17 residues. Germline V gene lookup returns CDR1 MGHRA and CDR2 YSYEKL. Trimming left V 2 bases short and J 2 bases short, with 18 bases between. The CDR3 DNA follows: TGCGCCAGCAGCCAAAGGGGTCTAGCGCAATTTCAAGAGACCCAGTACTTC. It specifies CASSQRGLAQFQETQYF.

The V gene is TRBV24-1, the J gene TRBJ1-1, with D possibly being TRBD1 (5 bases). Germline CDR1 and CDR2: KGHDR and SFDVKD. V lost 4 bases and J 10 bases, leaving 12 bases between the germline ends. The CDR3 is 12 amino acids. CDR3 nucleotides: TGTGCCACCAGTGACCGGGGGGACCGAGCTTTCTTT. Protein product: CATSDRGDRAFF.

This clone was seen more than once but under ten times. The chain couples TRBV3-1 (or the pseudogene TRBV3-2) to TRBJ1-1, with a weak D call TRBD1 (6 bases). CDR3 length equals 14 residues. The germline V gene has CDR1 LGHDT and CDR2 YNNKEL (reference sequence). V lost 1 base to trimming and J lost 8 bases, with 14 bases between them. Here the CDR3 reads CASSQGRGGLEAFF. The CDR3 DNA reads TGTGCCAGCAGCCAAGGGAGGGGGGGGCTGGAAGCTTTCTTT.

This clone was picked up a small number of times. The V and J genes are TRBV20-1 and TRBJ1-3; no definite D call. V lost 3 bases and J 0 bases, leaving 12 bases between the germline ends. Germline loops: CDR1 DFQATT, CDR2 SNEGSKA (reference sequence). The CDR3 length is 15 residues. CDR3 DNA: TGCAGTGCTAGTGACGTCTTTAACTCTGGAAACACCATATATTTT. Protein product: CSASDVFNSGNTIYF.

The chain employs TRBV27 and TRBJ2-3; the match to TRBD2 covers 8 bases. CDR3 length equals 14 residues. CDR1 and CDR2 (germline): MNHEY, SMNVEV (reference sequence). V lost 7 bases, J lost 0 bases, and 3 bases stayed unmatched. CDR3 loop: CASKERESTDTQYF. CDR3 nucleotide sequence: TGTGCCAGCAAGGAGCGGGAGAGCACAGATACGCAGTATTTT.

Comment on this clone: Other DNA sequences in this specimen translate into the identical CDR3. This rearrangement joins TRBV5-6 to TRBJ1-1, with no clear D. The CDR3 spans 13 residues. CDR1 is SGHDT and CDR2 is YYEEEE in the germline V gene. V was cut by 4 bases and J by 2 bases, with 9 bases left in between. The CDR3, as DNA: TGTGCCAGCAGCCTACCAAGTAACACTGAAGCTTTCTTT. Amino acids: CASSLPSNTEAFF.

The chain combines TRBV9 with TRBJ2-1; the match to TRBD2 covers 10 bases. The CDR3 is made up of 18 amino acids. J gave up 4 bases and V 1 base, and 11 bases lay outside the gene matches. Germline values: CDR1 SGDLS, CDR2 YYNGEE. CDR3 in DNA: TGTGCCAGCAGCGTAAAAAGGGGGACTAGCGACCTATACAATGAGCAGTTCTTC. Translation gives CASSVKRGTSDLYNEQFF.

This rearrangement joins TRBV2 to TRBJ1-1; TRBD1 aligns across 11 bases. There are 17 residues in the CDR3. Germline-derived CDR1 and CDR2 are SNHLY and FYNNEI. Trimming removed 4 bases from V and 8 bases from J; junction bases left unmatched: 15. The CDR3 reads CASSGEGQGAIFPEAFF. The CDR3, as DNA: TGTGCCAGCAGTGGGGAAGGACAGGGGGCGATTTTCCCGGAAGCTTTCTTT.

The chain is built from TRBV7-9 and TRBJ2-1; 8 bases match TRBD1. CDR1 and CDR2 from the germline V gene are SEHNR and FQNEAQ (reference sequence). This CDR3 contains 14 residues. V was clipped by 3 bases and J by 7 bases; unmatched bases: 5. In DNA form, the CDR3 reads TGTGCCAGCAGCTTTTGGACAGGGATGAATGAGCAGTTCTTC. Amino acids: CASSFWTGMNEQFF.

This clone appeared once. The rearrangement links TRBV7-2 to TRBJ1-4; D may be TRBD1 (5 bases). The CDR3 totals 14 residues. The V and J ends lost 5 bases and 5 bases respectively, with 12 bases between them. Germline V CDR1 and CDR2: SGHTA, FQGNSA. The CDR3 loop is CASSRPGGNEKLFF. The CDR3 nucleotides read TGTGCCAGCAGCAGACCTGGGGGGAATGAAAAACTGTTTTTT.